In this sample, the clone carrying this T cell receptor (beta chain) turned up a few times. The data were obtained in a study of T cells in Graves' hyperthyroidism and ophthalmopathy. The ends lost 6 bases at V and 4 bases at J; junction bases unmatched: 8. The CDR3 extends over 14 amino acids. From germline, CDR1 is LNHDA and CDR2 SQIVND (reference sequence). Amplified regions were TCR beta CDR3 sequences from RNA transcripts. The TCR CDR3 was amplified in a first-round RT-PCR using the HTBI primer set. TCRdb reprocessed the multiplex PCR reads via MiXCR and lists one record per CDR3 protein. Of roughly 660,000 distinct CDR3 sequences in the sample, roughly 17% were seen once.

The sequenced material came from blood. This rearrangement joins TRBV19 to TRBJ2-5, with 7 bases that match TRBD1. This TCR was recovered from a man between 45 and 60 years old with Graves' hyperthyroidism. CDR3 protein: CASSRGQMVETQYF. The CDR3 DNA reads TGTGCCAGTAGCCGGGGACAGATGGTAGAGACCCAGTACTTC.